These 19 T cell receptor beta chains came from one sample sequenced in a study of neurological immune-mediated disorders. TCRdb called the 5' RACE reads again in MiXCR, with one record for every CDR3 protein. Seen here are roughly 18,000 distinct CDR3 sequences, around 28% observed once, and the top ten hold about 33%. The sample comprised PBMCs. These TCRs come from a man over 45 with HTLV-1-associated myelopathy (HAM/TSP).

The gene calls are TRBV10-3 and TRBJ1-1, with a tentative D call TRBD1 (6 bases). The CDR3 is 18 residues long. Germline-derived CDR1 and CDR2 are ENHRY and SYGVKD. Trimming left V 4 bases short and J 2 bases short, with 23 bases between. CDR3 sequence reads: CAISVSTPGHGQNTEAFF. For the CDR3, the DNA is TGTGCCATCAGTGTTTCCACCCCGGGACACGGACAAAACACTGAAGCTTTCTTT.

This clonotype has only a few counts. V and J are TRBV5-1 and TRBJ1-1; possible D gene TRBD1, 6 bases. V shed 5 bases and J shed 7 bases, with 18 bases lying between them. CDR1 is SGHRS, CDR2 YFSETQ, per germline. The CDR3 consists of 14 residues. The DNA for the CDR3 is TGCGCCAGCAGTCCCAGGACAGACGGACTTGAAGCTTTCTTT. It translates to CASSPRTDGLEAFF. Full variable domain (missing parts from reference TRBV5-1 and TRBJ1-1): KAGVTQTPRYLIKTRGQQVTLSCSPISGHRSVSWYQQTPGQGLQFLFEYFSETQRNKGNFPGRFSGRQFSNSRSEMNVSTLELGDSALYLCASSPRTDGLEAFFGQGTRLTVV.

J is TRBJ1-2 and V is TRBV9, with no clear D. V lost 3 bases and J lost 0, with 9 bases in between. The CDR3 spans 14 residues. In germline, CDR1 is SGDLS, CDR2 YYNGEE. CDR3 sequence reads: CASSALLANYGYTF. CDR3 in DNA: TGTGCCAGCAGCGCCCTACTAGCTAACTATGGCTACACCTTC. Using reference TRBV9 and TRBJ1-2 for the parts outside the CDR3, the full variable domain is DSGVTQTPKHLITATGQRVTLRCSPRSGDLSVYWYQQSLDQGLQFLIQYYNGEERAKGNILERFSAQQFPDLHSELNLSSLELGDSALYFCASSALLANYGYTFGSGTRLTVV.

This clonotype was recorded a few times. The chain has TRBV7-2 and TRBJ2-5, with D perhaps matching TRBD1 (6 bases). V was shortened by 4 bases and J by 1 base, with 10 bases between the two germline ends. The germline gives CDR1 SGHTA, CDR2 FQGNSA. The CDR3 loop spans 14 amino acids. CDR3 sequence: CASSSTGTQETQYF. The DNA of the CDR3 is TGTGCCAGCAGCTCCACAGGGACCCAAGAGACCCAGTACTTC.

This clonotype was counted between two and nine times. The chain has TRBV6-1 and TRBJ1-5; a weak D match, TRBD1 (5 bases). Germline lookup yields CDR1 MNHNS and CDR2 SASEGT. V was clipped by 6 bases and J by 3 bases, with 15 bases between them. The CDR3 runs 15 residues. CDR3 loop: CASRKDSENNQPQHF. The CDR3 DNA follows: TGTGCCAGCAGGAAAGACAGCGAGAACAATCAGCCCCAGCATTTT.

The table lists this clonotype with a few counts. The DNA of the CDR3 is TGCAGTGCTACGACCCAGGGGGGGCGAGATACGCAGTATTTT. This sequence encodes CSATTQGGRDTQYF. The chain joins TRBV20-1 to TRBJ2-3; the D gene could be TRBD1 or TRBD2 (7 bases each). Trimming took off 4 bases at V and 5 bases at J, with 16 bases between the two ends. The CDR3 extends over 14 amino acids. CDR1 is DFQATT, CDR2 SNEGSKA, per germline (reference sequence).

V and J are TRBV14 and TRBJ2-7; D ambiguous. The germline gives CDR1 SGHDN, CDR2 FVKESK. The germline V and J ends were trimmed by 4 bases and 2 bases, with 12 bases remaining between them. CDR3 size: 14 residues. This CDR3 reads CASSPSPGAYEQYF. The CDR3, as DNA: TGTGCCAGCAGCCCATCGCCAGGCGCCTACGAGCAGTACTTC.

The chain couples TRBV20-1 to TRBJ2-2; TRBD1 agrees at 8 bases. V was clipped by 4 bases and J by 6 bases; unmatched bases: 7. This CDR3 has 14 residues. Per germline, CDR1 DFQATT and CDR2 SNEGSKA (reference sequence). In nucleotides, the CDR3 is TGCAGTGCTACAGGGACAGGAGGGTCCGGGGAGCTGTTTTTT. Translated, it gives CSATGTGGSGELFF.

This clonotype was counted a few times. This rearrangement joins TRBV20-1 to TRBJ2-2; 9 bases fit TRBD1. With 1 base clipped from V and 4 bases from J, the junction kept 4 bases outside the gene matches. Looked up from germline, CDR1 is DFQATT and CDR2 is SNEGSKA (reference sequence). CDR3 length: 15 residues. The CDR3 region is CSARGQGGRTGELFF. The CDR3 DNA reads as TGCAGTGCTAGAGGACAGGGGGGACGCACCGGGGAGCTGTTTTTT.

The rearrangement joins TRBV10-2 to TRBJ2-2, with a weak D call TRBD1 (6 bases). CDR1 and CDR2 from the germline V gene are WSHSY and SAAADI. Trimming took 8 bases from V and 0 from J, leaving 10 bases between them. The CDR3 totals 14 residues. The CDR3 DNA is TGCGCCAGCCTGCGGACAGCGAACACCGGGGAGCTGTTTTTT. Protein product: CASLRTANTGELFF.

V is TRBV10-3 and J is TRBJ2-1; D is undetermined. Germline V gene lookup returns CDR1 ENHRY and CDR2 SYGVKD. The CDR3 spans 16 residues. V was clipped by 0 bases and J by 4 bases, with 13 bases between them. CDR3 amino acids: CAISESEDLGYNEQFF. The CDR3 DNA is TGTGCCATCAGTGAGTCTGAGGACCTCGGTTACAATGAGCAGTTCTTC.

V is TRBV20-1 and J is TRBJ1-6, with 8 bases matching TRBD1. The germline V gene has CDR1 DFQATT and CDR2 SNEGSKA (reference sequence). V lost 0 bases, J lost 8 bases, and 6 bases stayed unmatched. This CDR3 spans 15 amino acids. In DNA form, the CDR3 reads TGCAGTGCTAGAGATCGGCTGACAGGGGATTCACCCCTCCACTTT. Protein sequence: CSARDRLTGDSPLHF.

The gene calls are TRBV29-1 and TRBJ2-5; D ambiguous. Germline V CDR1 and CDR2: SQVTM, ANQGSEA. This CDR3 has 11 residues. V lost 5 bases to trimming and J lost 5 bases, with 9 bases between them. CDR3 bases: TGCAGCGTTTACAAAGGGGAGACCCAGTACTTC. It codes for CSVYKGETQYF.

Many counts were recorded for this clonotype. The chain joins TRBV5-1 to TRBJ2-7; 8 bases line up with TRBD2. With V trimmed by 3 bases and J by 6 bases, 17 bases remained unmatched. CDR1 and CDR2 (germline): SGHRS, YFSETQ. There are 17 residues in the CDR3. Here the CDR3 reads CASSWFQGREGHVEQYF. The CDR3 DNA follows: TGCGCCAGCAGCTGGTTTCAGGGCCGGGAGGGCCACGTCGAGCAGTACTTC.

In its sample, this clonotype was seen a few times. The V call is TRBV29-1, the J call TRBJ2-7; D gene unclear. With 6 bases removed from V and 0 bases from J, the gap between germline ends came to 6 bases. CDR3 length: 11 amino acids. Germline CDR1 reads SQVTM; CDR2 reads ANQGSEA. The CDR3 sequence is CSVENSYEQYF. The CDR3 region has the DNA TGCAGCGTCGAAAACTCCTACGAGCAGTACTTC.

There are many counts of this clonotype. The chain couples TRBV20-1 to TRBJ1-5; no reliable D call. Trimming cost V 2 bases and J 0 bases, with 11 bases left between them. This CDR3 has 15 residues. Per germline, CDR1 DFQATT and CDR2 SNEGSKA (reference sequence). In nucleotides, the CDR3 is TGCAGTGCTAGAAAAACCGGAAATAGCAATCAGCCCCAGCATTTT. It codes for CSARKTGNSNQPQHF.

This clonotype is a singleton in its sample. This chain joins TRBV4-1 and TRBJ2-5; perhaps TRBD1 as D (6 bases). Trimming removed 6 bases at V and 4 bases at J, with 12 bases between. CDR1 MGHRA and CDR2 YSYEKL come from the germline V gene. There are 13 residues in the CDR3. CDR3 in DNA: TGCGCCAGCAGGAATCCGGACAGAGAGACCCAGTACTTC. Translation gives CASRNPDRETQYF.

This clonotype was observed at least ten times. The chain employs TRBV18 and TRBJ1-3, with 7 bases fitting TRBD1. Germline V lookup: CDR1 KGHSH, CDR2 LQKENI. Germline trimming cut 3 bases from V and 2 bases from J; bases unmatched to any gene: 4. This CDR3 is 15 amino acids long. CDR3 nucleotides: TGTGCCAGCTCACCCGACAGGGAAACTGGAAACACCATATATTTT. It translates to CASSPDRETGNTIYF.

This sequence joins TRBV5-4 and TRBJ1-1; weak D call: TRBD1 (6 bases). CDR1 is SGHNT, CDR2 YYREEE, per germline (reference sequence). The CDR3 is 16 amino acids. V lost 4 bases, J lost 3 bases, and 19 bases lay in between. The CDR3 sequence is CASSPEGVRGDTEAFF. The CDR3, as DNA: TGTGCCAGCAGCCCGGAGGGGGTGCGCGGGGACACTGAAGCTTTCTTT.